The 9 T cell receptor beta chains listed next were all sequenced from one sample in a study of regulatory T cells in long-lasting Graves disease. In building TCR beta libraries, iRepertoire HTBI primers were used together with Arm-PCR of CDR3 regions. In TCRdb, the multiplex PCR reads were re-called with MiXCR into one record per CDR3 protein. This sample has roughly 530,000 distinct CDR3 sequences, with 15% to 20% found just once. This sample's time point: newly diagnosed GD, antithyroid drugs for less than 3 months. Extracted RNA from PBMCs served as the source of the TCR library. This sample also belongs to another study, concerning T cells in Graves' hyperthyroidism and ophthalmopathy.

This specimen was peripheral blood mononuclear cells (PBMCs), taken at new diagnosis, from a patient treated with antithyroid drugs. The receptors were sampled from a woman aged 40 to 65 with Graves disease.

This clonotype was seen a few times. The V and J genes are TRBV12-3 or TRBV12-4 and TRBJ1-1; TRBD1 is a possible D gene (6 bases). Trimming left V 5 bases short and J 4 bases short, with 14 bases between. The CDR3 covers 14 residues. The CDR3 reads CASSRRTETTEAFF. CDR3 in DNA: TGTGCCAGCAGTCGGCGGACAGAAACCACTGAAGCTTTCTTT.

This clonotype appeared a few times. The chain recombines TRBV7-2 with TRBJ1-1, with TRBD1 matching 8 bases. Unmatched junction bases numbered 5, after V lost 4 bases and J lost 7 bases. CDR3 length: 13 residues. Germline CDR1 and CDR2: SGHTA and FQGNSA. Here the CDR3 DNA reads TGTGCCAGCAGCTCCAGGGGGCCCGTTGAAGCTTTCTTT. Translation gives CASSSRGPVEAFF.

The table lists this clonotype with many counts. CDR3 sequence reads: CASSPPSGGADEQFF. The CDR3 bases are TGTGCCAGCAGCCCACCTAGCGGGGGGGCGGATGAGCAGTTCTTC. The chain employs TRBV12-3 or TRBV12-4 and TRBJ2-1; 12 positions match TRBD2. This CDR3 has 15 amino acids. V dropped 6 bases and J dropped 8; count of bases not matched to a gene: 8.

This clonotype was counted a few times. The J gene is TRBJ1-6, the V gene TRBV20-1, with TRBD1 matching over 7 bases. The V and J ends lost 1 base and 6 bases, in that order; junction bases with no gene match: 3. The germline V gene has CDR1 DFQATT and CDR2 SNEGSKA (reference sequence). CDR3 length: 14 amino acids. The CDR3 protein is CSARVGQPNSPLHF. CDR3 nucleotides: TGCAGTGCTAGAGTGGGACAGCCTAATTCACCCCTCCACTTT.

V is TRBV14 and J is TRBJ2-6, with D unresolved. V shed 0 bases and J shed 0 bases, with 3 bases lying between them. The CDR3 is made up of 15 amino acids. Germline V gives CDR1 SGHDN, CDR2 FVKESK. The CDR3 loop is CASSQESSGANVLTF. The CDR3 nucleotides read TGTGCCAGCAGCCAAGAATCCTCTGGGGCCAACGTCCTGACTTTC.

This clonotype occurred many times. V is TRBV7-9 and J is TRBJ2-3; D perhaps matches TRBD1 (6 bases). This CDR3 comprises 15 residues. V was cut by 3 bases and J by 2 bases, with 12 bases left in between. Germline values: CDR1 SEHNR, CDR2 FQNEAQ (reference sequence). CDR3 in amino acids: CASSLGGQLTDTQYF. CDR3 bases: TGTGCCAGCAGCTTGGGCGGACAGCTCACAGATACGCAGTATTTT.

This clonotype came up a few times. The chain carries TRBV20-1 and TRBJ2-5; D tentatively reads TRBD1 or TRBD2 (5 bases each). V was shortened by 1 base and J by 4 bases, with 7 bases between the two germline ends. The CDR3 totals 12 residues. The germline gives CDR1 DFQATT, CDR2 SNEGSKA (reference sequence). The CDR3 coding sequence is TGCAGTGCTAGAGCGGGGCTAGAGACCCAGTACTTC. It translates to CSARAGLETQYF.

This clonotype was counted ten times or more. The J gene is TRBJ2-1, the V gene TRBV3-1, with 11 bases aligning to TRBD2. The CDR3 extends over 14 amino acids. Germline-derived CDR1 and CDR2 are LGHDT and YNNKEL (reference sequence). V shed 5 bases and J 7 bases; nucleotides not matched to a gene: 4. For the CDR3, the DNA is TGTGCCAGCAGCTACGGGACTAGCGGTAATGAGCAGTTCTTC. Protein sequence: CASSYGTSGNEQFF.

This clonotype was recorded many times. CDR3 nucleotides: TGTGCCAGCAGCCTAACCGGGACCGCGCCTCTACAAGGCTACACCTTC. Translated, it gives CASSLTGTAPLQGYTF. This sequence joins TRBV3-1 and TRBJ1-2; D perhaps matches TRBD1 (5 bases). There are 16 residues in the CDR3. The V gene lost 4 bases and the J gene lost 8 bases, with 23 bases spanning the gap. Germline V gene lookup returns CDR1 LGHDT and CDR2 YNNKEL (reference sequence).